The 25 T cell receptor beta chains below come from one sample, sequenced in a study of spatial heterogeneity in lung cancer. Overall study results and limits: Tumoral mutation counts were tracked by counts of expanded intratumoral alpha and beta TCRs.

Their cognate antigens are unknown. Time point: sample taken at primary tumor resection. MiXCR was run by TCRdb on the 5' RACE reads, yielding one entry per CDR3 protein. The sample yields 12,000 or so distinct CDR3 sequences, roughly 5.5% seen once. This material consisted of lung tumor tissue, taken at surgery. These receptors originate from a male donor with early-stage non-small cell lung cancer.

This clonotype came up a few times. Here the CDR3 DNA reads TGTGCCAGCAGCTTAAGTTTAAGCGTTTCCTACAATGAGCAGTTCTTC. This encodes CASSLSLSVSYNEQFF. The V gene is TRBV11-2, the J gene TRBJ2-1, with no clear D. Germline V gives CDR1 SGHAT, CDR2 FQNNGV. There are 16 residues in the CDR3. Trimming stripped 2 bases from V and 1 base from J, with 12 bases between.

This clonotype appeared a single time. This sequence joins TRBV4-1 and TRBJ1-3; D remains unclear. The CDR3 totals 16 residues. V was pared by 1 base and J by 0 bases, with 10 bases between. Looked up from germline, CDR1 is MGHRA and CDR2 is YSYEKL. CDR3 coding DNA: TGCGCCAGCAGCCAAGTCGCAGGAACCTCTGGAAACACCATATATTTT. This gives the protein CASSQVAGTSGNTIYF.

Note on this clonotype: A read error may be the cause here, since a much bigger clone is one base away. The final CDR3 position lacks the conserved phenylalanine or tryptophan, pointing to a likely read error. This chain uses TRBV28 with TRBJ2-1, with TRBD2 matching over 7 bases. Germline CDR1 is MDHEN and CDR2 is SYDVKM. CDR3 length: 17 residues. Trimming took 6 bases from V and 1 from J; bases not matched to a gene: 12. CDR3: CASSPSGGGVSYNEQFL. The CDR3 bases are TGTGCCAGCAGCCCATCGGGAGGAGGGGTTTCCTACAATGAGCAGTTCCTC.

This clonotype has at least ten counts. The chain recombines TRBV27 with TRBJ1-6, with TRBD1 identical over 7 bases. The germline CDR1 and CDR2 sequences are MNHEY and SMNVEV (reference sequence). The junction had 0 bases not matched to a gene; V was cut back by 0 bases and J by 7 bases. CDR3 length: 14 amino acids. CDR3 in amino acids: CASSLSRGNSPLHF. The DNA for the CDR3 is TGTGCCAGCAGTTTATCCAGGGGGAATTCACCCCTCCACTTT.

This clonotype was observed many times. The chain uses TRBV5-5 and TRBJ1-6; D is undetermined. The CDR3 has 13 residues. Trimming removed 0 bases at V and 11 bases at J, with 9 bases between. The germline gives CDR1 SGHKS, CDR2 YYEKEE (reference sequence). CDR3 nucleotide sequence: TGTGCCAGCAGCTTGGGGTCGGGTACACCCCTCCACTTT. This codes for CASSLGSGTPLHF.

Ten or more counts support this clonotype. For the CDR3, the DNA is TGTGCCAGCAGTCGGACAGGCTACGAGCAGTACTTC. Amino acid sequence: CASSRTGYEQYF. This rearrangement joins TRBV28 to TRBJ2-7, with 7 bases fitting TRBD1. Per germline, CDR1 MDHEN and CDR2 SYDVKM. The CDR3 contains 12 residues. The ends lost 5 bases at V and 3 bases at J; junction bases unmatched: 1.

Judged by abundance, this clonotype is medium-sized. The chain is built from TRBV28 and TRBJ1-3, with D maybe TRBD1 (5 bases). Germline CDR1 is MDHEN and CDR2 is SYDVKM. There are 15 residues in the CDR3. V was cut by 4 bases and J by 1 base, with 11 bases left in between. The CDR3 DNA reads TGTGCCAGCAGTTACCTTAGGGGATCTGGAAACACCATATATTTT. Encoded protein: CASSYLRGSGNTIYF. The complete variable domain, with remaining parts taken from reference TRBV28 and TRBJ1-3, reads DVKVTQSSRYLVKRTGEKVFLECVQDMDHENMFWYRQDPGLGLRLIYFSYDVKMKEKGDIPEGYSVSREKKERFSLILESASTNQTSMYLCASSYLRGSGNTIYFGEGSWLTVV.

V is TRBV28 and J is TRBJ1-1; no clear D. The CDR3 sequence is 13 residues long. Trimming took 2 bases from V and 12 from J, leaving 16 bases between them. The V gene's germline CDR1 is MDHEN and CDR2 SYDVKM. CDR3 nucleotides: TGTGCCAGCAGTTTAATAGCGGCACCGCACTCTTTCTTT. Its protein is CASSLIAAPHSFF.

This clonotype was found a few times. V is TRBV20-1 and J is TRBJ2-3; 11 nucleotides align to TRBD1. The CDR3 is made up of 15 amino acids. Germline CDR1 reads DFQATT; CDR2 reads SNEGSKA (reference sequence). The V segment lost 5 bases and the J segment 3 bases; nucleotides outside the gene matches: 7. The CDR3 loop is CSALGGTGGTDTQYF. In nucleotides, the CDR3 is TGCAGTGCTCTAGGTGGGACAGGGGGGACAGATACGCAGTATTTT.

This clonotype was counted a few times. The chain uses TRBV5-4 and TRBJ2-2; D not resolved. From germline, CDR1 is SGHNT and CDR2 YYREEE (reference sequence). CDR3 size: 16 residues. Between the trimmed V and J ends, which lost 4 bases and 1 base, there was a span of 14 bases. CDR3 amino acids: CASSPTVRMNTGELFF. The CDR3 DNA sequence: TGTGCCAGCAGCCCCACAGTGCGGATGAACACCGGGGAGCTGTTTTTT.

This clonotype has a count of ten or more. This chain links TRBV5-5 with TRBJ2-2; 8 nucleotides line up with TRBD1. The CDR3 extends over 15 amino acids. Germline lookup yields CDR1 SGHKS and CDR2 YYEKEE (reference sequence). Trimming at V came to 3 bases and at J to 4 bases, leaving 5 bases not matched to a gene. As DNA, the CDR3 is TGTGCCAGCAGCTGGACAGGGCGGGTCACCGGGGAGCTGTTTTTT. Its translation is CASSWTGRVTGELFF. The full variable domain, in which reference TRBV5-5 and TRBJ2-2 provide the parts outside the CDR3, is DAGVTQSPTHLIKTRGQQVTLRCSPISGHKSVSWYQQVLGQGPQFIFQYYEKEERGRGNFPDRFSARQFPNYSSELNVNALLLGDSALYLCASSWTGRVTGELFFGEGSRLTVL.

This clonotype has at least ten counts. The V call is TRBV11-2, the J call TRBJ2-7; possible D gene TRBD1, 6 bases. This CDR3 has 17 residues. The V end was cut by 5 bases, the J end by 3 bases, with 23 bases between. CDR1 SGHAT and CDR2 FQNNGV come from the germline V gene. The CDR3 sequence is CASSTLPGQSSNYEQYF. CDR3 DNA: TGTGCCAGCAGCACATTACCGGGACAATCCTCAAACTACGAGCAGTACTTC.

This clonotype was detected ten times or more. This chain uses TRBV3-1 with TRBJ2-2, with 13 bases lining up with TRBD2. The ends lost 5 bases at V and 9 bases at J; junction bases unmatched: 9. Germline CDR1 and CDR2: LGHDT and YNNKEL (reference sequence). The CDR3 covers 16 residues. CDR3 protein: CASSSGTSGTARELFF. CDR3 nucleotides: TGTGCCAGCAGCTCAGGGACTAGCGGGACCGCAAGGGAGCTGTTTTTT.

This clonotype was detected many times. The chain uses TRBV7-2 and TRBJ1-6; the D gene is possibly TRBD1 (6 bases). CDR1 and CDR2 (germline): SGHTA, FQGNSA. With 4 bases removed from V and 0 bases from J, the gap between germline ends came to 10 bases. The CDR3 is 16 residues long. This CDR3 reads CASSYRESSYNSPLHF. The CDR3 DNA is TGTGCCAGCAGCTACAGGGAGAGCTCCTATAATTCACCCCTCCACTTT.

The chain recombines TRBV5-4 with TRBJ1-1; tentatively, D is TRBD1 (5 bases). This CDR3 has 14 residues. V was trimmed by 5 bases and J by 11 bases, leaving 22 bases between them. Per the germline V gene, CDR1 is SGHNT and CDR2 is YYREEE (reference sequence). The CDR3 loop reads CASSLPGRSYGAFF. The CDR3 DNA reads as TGTGCCAGCAGTTTACCGGGACGCTCGTATGGGGCTTTCTTT.

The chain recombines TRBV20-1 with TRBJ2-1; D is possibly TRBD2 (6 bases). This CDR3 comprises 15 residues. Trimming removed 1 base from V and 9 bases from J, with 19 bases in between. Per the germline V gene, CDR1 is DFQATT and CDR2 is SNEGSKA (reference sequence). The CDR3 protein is CSARGGAVVSGEQFF. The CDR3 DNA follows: TGCAGTGCTAGAGGCGGGGCTGTAGTGTCTGGTGAGCAGTTCTTC.

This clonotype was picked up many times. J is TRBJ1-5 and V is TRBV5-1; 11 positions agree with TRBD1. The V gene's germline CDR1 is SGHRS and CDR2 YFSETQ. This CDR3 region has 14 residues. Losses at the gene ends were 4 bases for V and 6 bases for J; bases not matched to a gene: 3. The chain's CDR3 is CASSSGTGGQPQHF. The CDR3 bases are TGCGCCAGCAGCAGCGGGACAGGGGGTCAGCCCCAGCATTTT.

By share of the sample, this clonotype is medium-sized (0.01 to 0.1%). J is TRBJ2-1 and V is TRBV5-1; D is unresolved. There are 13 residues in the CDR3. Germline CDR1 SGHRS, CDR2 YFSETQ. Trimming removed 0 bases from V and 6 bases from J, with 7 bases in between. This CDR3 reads CASSLEPVNEQFF. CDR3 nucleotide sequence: TGCGCCAGCAGCTTGGAGCCAGTCAATGAGCAGTTCTTC.

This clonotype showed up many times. The CDR3 DNA reads as TGCGCCAGCAGCAGTCCGCCGGGACAGGGGGTCTACGAGCAGTACTTC. Its translation is CASSSPPGQGVYEQYF. This chain joins TRBV5-1 and TRBJ2-7, with 11 bases identical to TRBD1. The length of the CDR3 is 16 residues. The V and J ends lost 4 bases and 3 bases, in that order; junction bases with no gene match: 9. Per germline, CDR1 SGHRS and CDR2 YFSETQ.

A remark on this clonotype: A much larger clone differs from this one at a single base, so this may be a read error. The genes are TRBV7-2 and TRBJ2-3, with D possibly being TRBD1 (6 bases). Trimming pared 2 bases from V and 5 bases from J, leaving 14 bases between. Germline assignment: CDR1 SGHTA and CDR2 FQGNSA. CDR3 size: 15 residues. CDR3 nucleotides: TGTGCCAGCAGCTTACGATCACAGGGTATAGATACGCAGTATTTT. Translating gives CASSLRSQGIDTQYF.

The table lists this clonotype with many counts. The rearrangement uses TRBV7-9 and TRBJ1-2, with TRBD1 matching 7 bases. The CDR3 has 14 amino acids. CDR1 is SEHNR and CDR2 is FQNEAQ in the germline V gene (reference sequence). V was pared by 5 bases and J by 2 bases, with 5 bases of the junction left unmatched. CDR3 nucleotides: TGTGCCAGCAGCGAAGGGACAGCCAACTATGGCTACACCTTC. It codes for CASSEGTANYGYTF.

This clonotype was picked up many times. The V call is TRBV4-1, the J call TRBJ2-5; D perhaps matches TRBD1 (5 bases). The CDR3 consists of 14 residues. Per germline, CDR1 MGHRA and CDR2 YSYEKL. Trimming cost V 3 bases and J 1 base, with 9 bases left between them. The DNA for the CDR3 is TGCGCCAGCAGCCAGCGACAGTCCCAAGAGACCCAGTACTTC. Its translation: CASSQRQSQETQYF.

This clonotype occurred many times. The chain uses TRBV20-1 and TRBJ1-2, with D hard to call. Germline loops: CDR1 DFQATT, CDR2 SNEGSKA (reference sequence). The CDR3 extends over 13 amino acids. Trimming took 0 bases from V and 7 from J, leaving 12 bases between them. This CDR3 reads CSARERSSTGYTF. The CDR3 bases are TGCAGTGCTAGAGAGCGAAGCTCAACTGGCTACACCTTC.

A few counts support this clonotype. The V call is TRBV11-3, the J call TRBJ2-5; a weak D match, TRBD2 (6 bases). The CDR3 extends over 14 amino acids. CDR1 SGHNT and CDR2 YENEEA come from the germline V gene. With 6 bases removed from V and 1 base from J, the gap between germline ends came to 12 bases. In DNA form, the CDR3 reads TGTGCCAGCAGTCGCCCGGGACTCCAAGAGACCCAGTACTTC. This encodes CASSRPGLQETQYF.

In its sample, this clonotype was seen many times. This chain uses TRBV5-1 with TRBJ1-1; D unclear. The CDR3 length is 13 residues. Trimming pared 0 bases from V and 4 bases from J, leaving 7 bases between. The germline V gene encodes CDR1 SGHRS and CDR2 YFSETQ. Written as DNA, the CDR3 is TGCGCCAGCAGCTTGGTGGGTACCACTGAAGCTTTCTTT. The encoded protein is CASSLVGTTEAFF.